This T cell receptor (beta chain) was recorded in a study of blood T cells in healthy people across ages (dated by TCRdb to 2014 to 2015). Notes on the research overall: In model experiments, roughly one uniquely barcoded TCR beta cDNA molecule per two T cells was captured by template switching. Age-related changes in TCR beta repertoire diversity were measured in the study by deep sequencing normalized with unique cDNA molecular identifiers. Donors were grouped into four age groups: young (average about 15 years), middle-aged (39), aged (around 62) and long-lived (over 80). To avoid experimental bias, donors of different ages were distributed randomly across sequencing lanes. Two additional independent replicas of 1 million unique cDNA reads from the same blood draw were analyzed for two donors (one aged 18 to 29 and one aged 80 or older). The paper's findings and limits, for the study overall: Compared with the aged group, more naive CD4+ T cells, fewer expanded clones and increased TCR diversity were shown by the long-lived group, suggesting age selection. As age increased, observed TCR beta diversity per million T cells dropped in a roughly linear way, and a significant reduction was already evident by age approximately 40. Estimates of total diversity based on one million sequenced T cells were regarded as lower bounds and as underestimates. There was a strong correlation between observed TCR beta diversity and the percentage of naive T cells measured by flow cytometry. Bulk unsorted PBMC profiling prevented conclusive comparison of naive and antigen-experienced compartments. The CMV infection status of donors was not known, potentially confounding age-related changes in expanded clonotypes.

Spanning cysteine to phenylalanine, the CDR3 consists of 16 amino acids. The sequence is cut down to CDR3 DNA, 48 bases in frame from base 1. Trimming costs V 0 bases and J 0 bases, and their ends lie 10 bases apart. Based on the germline V gene, the CDR1 and CDR2 sequences are KGHSH and LQKENI. The donors were roughly 40 Caucasian individuals from Russia, aged about 6 to 95 years, who were systemically healthy. Each donor gave ten milliliters of peripheral blood, collected into EDTA-treated Vacutainer tubes. Ficoll-Paque density-gradient centrifugation was used to isolate PBMCs, with at least 6.5 million per sample. Trizol reagent was used to extract total RNA from PBMCs, with at least 5 micrograms per sample. For every donor, flow cytometry on a PBMC aliquot measured the percentage of naive CD45RAhigh/CD27high T cells. Library preparation was by 5' RACE. For sequencing, an Illumina HiSeq 2500 was employed. A second roughly 6 to 12 cycle PCR used a sample-barcoded 5' primer and a J-beta primer mix. A template-switch 5' adaptor carrying 12 random nucleotides introduced a unique molecular identifier onto each TCR beta cDNA molecule. At least 2.5 million CDR3-containing paired-end reads were obtained from each sample. First-strand cDNA was synthesized from all RNA with the Mint cDNA synthesis kit, primed by a TRBC-specific oligonucleotide. All cDNA was treated with uracil-DNA glycosylase and then went through a first 18-cycle PCR with the universal primers M1SS and BC2_uni_R. In the original analysis: Each sample was normalized by randomly selecting 1 million high-quality reads, each carrying a distinct molecular identifier. Instead of being binned into consensus sequences, reads that shared molecular identifiers were thrown out. MiTCR, with a Q25 quality threshold and the strictest error-elimination algorithm, was used for CDR3 identification, clonotype clustering and error correction. Lower-bound total TCR beta diversity was estimated with a nonparametric unseen species model using Euler transformation. TCRdb trimmed the raw reads at Q25, called clones with MiXCR and kept productive beta chains. Each entry is one CDR3 protein sequence, shown with its most common DNA and genes. V and J calls and clone size were set by TCRdb, not the authors. Here the sample has roughly 930,000 distinct CDR3 sequences; about 44% occur a single time. The top ten clones comprise around 15% of the sample.

Note on this clonotype: The specificity of this receptor is unknown. Base qualities are not provided; no much larger clone lies one nucleotide away.

The TCR was taken from a man under 40 in good health. The sequenced sample was blood. The chain uses TRBV18 and TRBJ2-3; there is no confident call for the D gene. The nucleotide sequence reads TGTGCCAGCTCACCACCGGACGGAATTAGCACAGATACGCAGTATTTT. Translated, this is CASSPPDGISTDTQYF.